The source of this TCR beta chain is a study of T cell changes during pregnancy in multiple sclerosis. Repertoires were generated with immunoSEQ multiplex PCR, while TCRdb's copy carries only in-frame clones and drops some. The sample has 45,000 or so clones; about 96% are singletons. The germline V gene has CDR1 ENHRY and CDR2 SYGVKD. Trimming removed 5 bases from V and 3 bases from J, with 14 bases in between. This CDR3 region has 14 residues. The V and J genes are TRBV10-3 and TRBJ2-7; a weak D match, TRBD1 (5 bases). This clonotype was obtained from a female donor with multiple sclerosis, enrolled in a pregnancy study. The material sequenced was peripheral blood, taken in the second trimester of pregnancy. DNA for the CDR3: TGTGCCATCAGTATAGACAGAGACAACTACGAGCAGTACTTC. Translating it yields CAISIDRDNYEQYF.